Described below is a single T cell receptor (beta chain) sequence and its context. The antigen remains undetermined. This specimen belongs to a study of T cell responses to AZD1222 COVID-19 vaccine. Repertoires were generated with immunoSEQ multiplex PCR, while TCRdb's copy carries only in-frame clones and drops some. The table includes approximately 180,000 clones, 88% detected once. The CDR3 totals 15 residues. CDR1 is KGHSH, CDR2 LQKENI, per germline. Trimming took 3 bases from V and 5 from J; bases not matched to a gene: 5. Overall study results and limits: Sampling captured repertoires only after the peak T cell response.

This sample comprised peripheral blood, obtained on day 0 of AZD1222 vaccination. This chain uses TRBV18 with TRBJ1-4, with 8 nucleotides matching TRBD1. This receptor was obtained from an adult in good health. CDR3 DNA: TGTGCCAGCTCACCCGGGACAGGCGGGAATGAAAAACTGTTTTTT. It encodes CASSPGTGGNEKLFF.